This T cell receptor beta chain stems from a study of identical twins. Study-level results: Sequences that were out-of-frame, alpha and twin-shared displayed an excess of low generation probability. Conclusions came from cross-sectional statistical analysis, not from following the same donors. The authors noted that invariant MAIT and iNKT cells could partly confound zero-insertion analyses. Monozygotic twins shared more out-of-frame TCR alpha than recombination models predicted.

This clonotype was seen only once. Its specificity is not known. The junction departs from the called germline gene at one end, perhaps through a read error. The CDR3 covers 18 residues. TCRdb re-called the 5' RACE reads through MiXCR, storing one row per CDR3 protein. The data hold hundreds of thousands of distinct CDR3 sequences, with more than 8% observed a single time. Separately, the same data were catalogued under a study of yellow fever vaccine responses in identical twins.

Sequencing input: CD8+ T cells sorted from blood. The TCR originated in a woman aged 18-29 years in good health. This chain links TRBV12-3 or TRBV12-4 with TRBJ2-5, with 9 bases lining up with TRBD1. The CDR3 is CASCLAWDRDLYGETQYF. The CDR3 DNA reads TGTGCCAGCTGTTTAGCGTGGGACAGGGACCTCTACGGGGAGACCCAGTACTTC.